Sequencing of this T cell receptor beta chain was carried out in a study of T cell changes during pregnancy in multiple sclerosis. Using immunoSEQ multiplex PCR, the repertoire was profiled, and TCRdb retains in-frame clones only, with some absent. The sample lists tens of thousands of clones; roughly 92% were seen once. Between the trimmed V and J ends, which lost 7 bases and 3 bases, there was a span of 19 bases. Germline V lookup: CDR1 SGHTA, CDR2 FQGNSA. The CDR3 spans 15 residues. The source is a female donor in good health, enrolled as a control in a pregnancy study. This chain uses TRBV7-2 with TRBJ2-7; maybe TRBD2 (5 bases). Source: peripheral blood, taken in the third trimester of pregnancy. The CDR3 DNA reads TGTGCCAGCACCGAAGTCACGGGATTCGGCTACGAGCAGTACTTC. Protein sequence: CASTEVTGFGYEQYF.